This T cell receptor beta chain derives from a study of blood T cell repertoires in COVID-19. At the level of the study: Specimens from acute and convalescent COVID-19 originated in the United States, Italy and Spain.

As processed by the authors: Using reference gene primer amplification, nucleated cell counts were estimated. Method: immunoSEQ multiplex PCR; TCRdb's copy keeps in-frame clones and lacks some. V and J calls and clone size are those listed in that table; D and trimming were worked out from the DNA. The sample consists of about 210,000 clones, over 75% of them appearing once. Those who participated ranged in age from 18 to 89 years and resided in about two dozen US areas. Membership in each cohort depended on participant-reported clinical history. The length of the CDR3 is 16 residues. Germline V lookup: CDR1 SGDLS, CDR2 YYNGEE. V lost 3 bases and J lost 5; bases outside the gene matches: 11.

V and J are TRBV9 and TRBJ1-2, with 9 bases lining up with TRBD1. This clonotype originated in a man between 35 and 55 years old who had recovered from COVID-19. What was sequenced was PBMCs or T cells enriched from blood (not recorded which). DNA for the CDR3: TGTGCCAGCAGCGGGGGACAGGGAGTTGGGCTTTATGGCTACACCTTC. This sequence encodes CASSGGQGVGLYGYTF.